Listed below are T cell receptor beta chains from one sample, sequenced in a study of identical twins. Each CDR3 protein is one row after TCRdb ran MiXCR on the 5' RACE reads. This sample carries about 340,000 distinct CDR3 sequences, more than 9% of them seen once, and the ten largest clones take just over 7%. The same sample was also used in a study of yellow fever vaccine responses in identical twins.

Material: CD8+ T cells sorted from blood. The receptors originated from a woman under 30 in good health. The CDR3 runs from the conserved cysteine through the conserved F or W. A D gene is named only where the DNA matches it firmly. A clone size is listed for some rows: how often the clone was seen (once, few, many), or a class if it is expanded.

J: TRBJ2-1; size: few; D: -; V: TRBV20-1; CDR3: CSASLLGPGEQFF; DNA: TGCAGTGCTAGCCTCCTGGGGCCGGGTGAGCAGTTCTTC
J: TRBJ2-1; size: -; D: -; V: TRBV24-1; CDR3: CATSALPRPNEQFF; DNA: TGTGCCACCAGTGCTTTGCCTCGCCCGAATGAGCAGTTCTTC
J: TRBJ2-7; size: -; D: TRBD1; V: TRBV6-5; CDR3: CASSYYRGSYEQYF; DNA: TGTGCCAGCAGTTATTACAGGGGGTCCTACGAGCAGTACTTC
J: TRBJ2-1; size: -; D: TRBD2; V: TRBV29-1; CDR3: CSVEQSPTSGDYNEQFF; DNA: TGCAGCGTTGAACAAAGTCCTACTAGCGGGGACTACAATGAGCAGTTCTTC
J: TRBJ2-1; size: -; D: -; V: TRBV28; CDR3: CASRQSGRAYNEQFF; DNA: TGTGCCAGCAGACAATCTGGAAGGGCGTACAATGAGCAGTTCTTC
J: TRBJ2-3; size: -; D: -; V: TRBV9; CDR3: CASSLTGAAADTQYF; DNA: TGTGCCAGCAGCCTCACAGGAGCAGCGGCAGATACGCAGTATTTT
J: TRBJ2-1; size: -; D: TRBD2; V: TRBV7-6; CDR3: CASSRRGTSGYNEQFF; DNA: TGTGCCAGCAGCCGCAGGGGGACTAGCGGCTACAATGAGCAGTTCTTC
J: TRBJ2-1; size: few; D: -; V: TRBV15; CDR3: CATSRDLGGAEQFF; DNA: TGTGCCACCAGCAGAGATTTGGGGGGGGCTGAGCAGTTCTTC
J: TRBJ1-1; size: -; D: -; V: TRBV15; CDR3: CATSRSLSGNTEAFF; DNA: TGTGCCACCAGCAGAAGTCTCTCAGGGAACACTGAAGCTTTCTTT
J: TRBJ2-3; size: -; D: TRBD2; V: TRBV7-6; CDR3: CASSLAASGEPYTQYF; DNA: TGTGCCAGCAGCTTAGCGGCTAGCGGGGAACCCTATACGCAGTATTTT
J: TRBJ2-1; size: few; D: TRBD2; V: TRBV7-8; CDR3: CASSFYAGVGEQFF; DNA: TGTGCCAGCAGCTTTTATGCGGGAGTTGGTGAGCAGTTCTTC
J: TRBJ2-2; size: few; D: -; V: TRBV5-6; CDR3: CASGGAGGELFF; DNA: TGTGCCAGCGGGGGGGCCGGCGGGGAGCTGTTTTTT
J: TRBJ2-1; size: -; D: TRBD2; V: TRBV20-1; CDR3: CSARDERDYNEQFF; DNA: TGCAGTGCTAGAGATGAGCGGGACTACAATGAGCAGTTCTTC
J: TRBJ1-4; size: -; D: -; V: TRBV12-3/TRBV12-4; CDR3: CASSPSGPEKLFF; DNA: TGTGCCAGCAGTCCCTCGGGCCCCGAAAAACTGTTTTTT
J: TRBJ2-4; size: few; D: -; V: TRBV5-6; CDR3: CASSFGAGAKNIQYF; DNA: TGTGCCAGCAGCTTCGGGGCCGGGGCCAAAAACATTCAGTACTTC
J: TRBJ2-2; size: -; D: -; V: TRBV7-9; CDR3: CASSFSERGRGELFF; DNA: TGTGCCAGCAGCTTCTCTGAACGGGGACGCGGGGAGCTGTTTTTT
J: TRBJ2-5; size: many; D: -; V: TRBV4-1; CDR3: CASSQGTGSGAQYF; DNA: TGCGCCAGCAGCCAGGGGACTGGAAGTGGTGCCCAGTACTTC
J: TRBJ2-7; size: -; D: -; V: TRBV9; CDR3: CASSSLGGHEQYF; DNA: TGTGCCAGCAGCTCACTCGGGGGCCACGAGCAGTACTTC
J: TRBJ2-1; size: few; D: TRBD2; V: TRBV28; CDR3: CASTSAGDYNEQFF; DNA: TGTGCCAGCACCTCAGCGGGAGACTACAATGAGCAGTTCTTC
J: TRBJ2-2; size: once; D: TRBD2; V: TRBV28; CDR3: CASSLAGGPPGELFF; DNA: TGTGCCAGCAGTTTGGCGGGGGGGCCCCCCGGGGAGCTGTTTTTT
J: TRBJ1-2; size: -; D: -; V: TRBV29-1; CDR3: CSVEAVGGYTF; DNA: TGCAGCGTTGAGGCCGTGGGGGGCTACACCTTC
J: TRBJ1-1; size: few; D: -; V: TRBV4-1; CDR3: CASSQEVSRWVNTEAFF; DNA: TGCGCCAGCAGCCAAGAGGTCAGCAGGTGGGTGAACACTGAAGCTTTCTTT
J: TRBJ1-2; size: many; D: TRBD1; V: TRBV5-1; CDR3: CASSLARQGAPLDGYTF; DNA: TGCGCCAGCAGCTTGGCGAGACAGGGAGCCCCTTTGGATGGCTACACCTTC
J: TRBJ2-1; size: few; D: -; V: TRBV3-1; CDR3: CASSQPPYDPYNEQFF; DNA: TGTGCCAGCAGCCAACCGCCCTATGACCCCTACAATGAGCAGTTCTTC
J: TRBJ2-1; size: few; D: -; V: TRBV27; CDR3: CASSPLPYNEQFF; DNA: TGTGCCAGCAGCCCCCTCCCTTACAATGAGCAGTTCTTC
J: TRBJ2-7; size: -; D: TRBD2; V: TRBV3-1; CDR3: CASSQGLAGSYYEQYF; DNA: TGTGCCAGCAGCCAAGGACTAGCGGGAAGTTACTACGAGCAGTACTTC
J: TRBJ2-5; size: -; D: -; V: TRBV12-3/TRBV12-4; CDR3: CASSSPGAEGQETQYF; DNA: TGTGCCAGCAGTAGTCCCGGGGCAGAGGGCCAAGAGACCCAGTACTTC
J: TRBJ2-4; size: few; D: -; V: TRBV5-5; CDR3: CASRTRWGNIQYF; DNA: TGTGCCAGCAGAACTCGGTGGGGGAACATTCAGTACTTC
J: TRBJ2-3; size: few; D: TRBD1; V: TRBV28; CDR3: CASSARDRGGTDTQYF; DNA: TGTGCCAGCAGTGCGCGGGACAGGGGTGGAACAGATACGCAGTATTTT
J: TRBJ2-7; size: -; D: -; V: TRBV28; CDR3: CASSFPDGGGSYEQYF; DNA: TGTGCCAGCAGTTTTCCTGACGGTGGGGGCTCCTACGAGCAGTACTTC
J: TRBJ2-1; size: few; D: -; V: TRBV7-9; CDR3: CASSQMASLAYNEQFF; DNA: TGTGCCAGCAGCCAGATGGCTAGCCTCGCCTACAATGAGCAGTTCTTC
J: TRBJ2-1; size: -; D: TRBD1; V: TRBV7-9; CDR3: CASSTYLQGVHEQFF; DNA: TGTGCCAGCAGCACGTATTTACAGGGGGTACATGAGCAGTTCTTC
J: TRBJ2-2; size: few; D: -; V: TRBV3-1; CDR3: CASSQVRSFGSSGELFF; DNA: TGTGCCAGCAGCCAAGTGAGGAGCTTCGGTAGTTCCGGGGAGCTGTTTTTT
J: TRBJ1-2; size: few; D: -; V: TRBV28; CDR3: CASSPAHGRNYGYTF; DNA: TGTGCCAGCAGTCCGGCCCACGGGAGGAACTATGGCTACACCTTC
J: TRBJ2-5; size: -; D: TRBD2; V: TRBV3-1; CDR3: CASSPRAGGRILRETQYF; DNA: TGTGCCAGCAGCCCGAGGGCGGGGGGGCGAATTTTAAGAGAGACCCAGTACTTC
J: TRBJ1-6; size: many; D: TRBD1; V: TRBV9; CDR3: CASNRGSSYNSPLHF; DNA: TGTGCCAGCAACAGGGGGAGCTCCTATAATTCACCCCTCCACTTT
J: TRBJ1-1; size: few; D: TRBD1; V: TRBV15; CDR3: CATSIETGVSDTEAFF; DNA: TGTGCCACCAGCATCGAAACAGGGGTGTCGGACACTGAAGCTTTCTTT
J: TRBJ2-7; size: few; D: -; V: TRBV9; CDR3: CASSVDDVSSYEQYF; DNA: TGTGCCAGCAGCGTAGATGACGTAAGCTCCTACGAGCAGTACTTC
J: TRBJ2-3; size: few; D: TRBD2; V: TRBV5-1; CDR3: CASSLDRDYWEDTQYF; DNA: TGCGCCAGCAGCTTGGACCGGGACTACTGGGAAGATACGCAGTATTTT
J: TRBJ2-1; size: few; D: -; V: TRBV18; CDR3: CASSPTRDNEQFF; DNA: TGTGCCAGCTCCCCCACTAGGGACAATGAGCAGTTCTTC
J: TRBJ2-1; size: -; D: -; V: TRBV7-9; CDR3: CASSYRAVSSYNEQFF; DNA: TGTGCCAGCAGTTATCGGGCCGTTAGCTCCTACAATGAGCAGTTCTTC
J: TRBJ2-7; size: few; D: TRBD1; V: TRBV2; CDR3: CASSQGAGYEQYF; DNA: TGTGCCAGCAGTCAGGGGGCGGGCTACGAGCAGTACTTC
J: TRBJ2-3; size: many; D: -; V: TRBV4-1; CDR3: CASSQERGLEDTDTQYF; DNA: TGCGCCAGCAGCCAAGAACGGGGACTCGAGGACACAGATACGCAGTATTTT
J: TRBJ2-3; size: few; D: TRBD2; V: TRBV27; CDR3: CASSSGLAGGRTDTQYF; DNA: TGTGCCAGCAGTTCCGGACTAGCGGGGGGGCGGACAGATACGCAGTATTTT
J: TRBJ2-7; size: -; D: -; V: TRBV6-5; CDR3: CASSYSYAYEQYF; DNA: TGTGCCAGCAGTTACTCCTACGCCTACGAGCAGTACTTC
J: TRBJ2-7; size: few; D: -; V: TRBV29-1; CDR3: CSALQGFGEQYF; DNA: TGCAGCGCTTTACAGGGTTTCGGGGAGCAGTACTTC
J: TRBJ2-5; size: -; D: TRBD2; V: TRBV2; CDR3: CASRTSGGQETQYF; DNA: TGTGCCAGTAGGACTAGCGGGGGTCAAGAGACCCAGTACTTC
J: TRBJ2-1; size: -; D: TRBD2; V: TRBV28; CDR3: CASISSGNYNEQFF; DNA: TGTGCCAGCATCTCAAGCGGGAATTACAATGAGCAGTTCTTC
J: TRBJ1-1; size: few; D: -; V: TRBV5-1; CDR3: CASRTQQLNTEAFF; DNA: TGCGCCAGCAGGACCCAGCAACTGAACACTGAAGCTTTCTTT
J: TRBJ1-2; size: -; D: -; V: TRBV19; CDR3: CASTPSGNPNYGYTF; DNA: TGTGCCAGTACCCCGTCAGGAAACCCGAACTATGGCTACACCTTC
J: TRBJ1-1; size: few; D: -; V: TRBV5-5; CDR3: CASSRDPNTEAFF; DNA: TGTGCCAGCAGCCGGGACCCGAACACTGAAGCTTTCTTT
J: TRBJ2-2; size: -; D: -; V: TRBV2; CDR3: CASRDTGELFF; DNA: TGTGCCAGCAGGGACACCGGGGAGCTGTTTTTT
J: TRBJ2-5; size: -; D: TRBD1; V: TRBV20-1; CDR3: CSASCFQGAVGETQYF; DNA: TGCAGTGCTAGTTGTTTTCAGGGGGCTGTAGGGGAGACCCAGTACTTC
J: TRBJ2-1; size: few; D: -; V: TRBV12-3/TRBV12-4; CDR3: CATPPESSYNEQFF; DNA: TGTGCCACCCCGCCGGAGAGCTCCTACAATGAGCAGTTCTTC